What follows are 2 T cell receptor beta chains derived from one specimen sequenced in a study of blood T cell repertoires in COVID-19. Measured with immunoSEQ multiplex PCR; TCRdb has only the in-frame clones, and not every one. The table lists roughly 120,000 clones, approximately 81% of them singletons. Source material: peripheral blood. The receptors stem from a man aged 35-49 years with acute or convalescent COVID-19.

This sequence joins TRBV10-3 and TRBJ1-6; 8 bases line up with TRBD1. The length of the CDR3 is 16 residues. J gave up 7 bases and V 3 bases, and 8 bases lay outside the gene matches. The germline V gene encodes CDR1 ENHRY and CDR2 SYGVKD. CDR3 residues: CAISETGGAENSPLHF. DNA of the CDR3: TGTGCCATCAGTGAAACAGGGGGGGCGGAAAATTCACCCCTCCACTTT.

The CDR3 DNA reads as TGTGCCAGCAGCTTGGAACAGGGGGCGAGTGGCTACACCTTC. Its translation is CASSLEQGASGYTF. This chain connects TRBV28 to TRBJ1-2; 9 bases are shared with TRBD1. V was pared by 6 bases and J by 7 bases, with 9 bases of the junction left unmatched. CDR3 length equals 14 residues. Germline V gene data show CDR1 as MDHEN and CDR2 as SYDVKM.